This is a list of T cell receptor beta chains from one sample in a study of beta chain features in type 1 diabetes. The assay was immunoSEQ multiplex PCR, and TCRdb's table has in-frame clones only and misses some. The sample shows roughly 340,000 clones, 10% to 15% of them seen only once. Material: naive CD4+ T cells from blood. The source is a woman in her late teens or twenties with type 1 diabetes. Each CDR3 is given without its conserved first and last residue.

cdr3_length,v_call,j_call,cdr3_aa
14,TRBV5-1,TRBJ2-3,ASSTGASGTTDTQY
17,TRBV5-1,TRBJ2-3,ASSLIPLAGGPGGDTQY
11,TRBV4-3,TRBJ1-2,ASSQDHGSGYT
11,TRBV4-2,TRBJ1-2,ASSQEYSYGYT
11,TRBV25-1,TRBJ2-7,ASSRQASYEQY
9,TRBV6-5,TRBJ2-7,ASSNRQVQY
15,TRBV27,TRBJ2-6,ASTLSAGGNGANVLT
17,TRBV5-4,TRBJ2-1,ASSPVPGQGFSSYNEQF
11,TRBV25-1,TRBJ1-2,ASSLQGVDSYT
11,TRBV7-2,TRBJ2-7,ASSALVFGEQY
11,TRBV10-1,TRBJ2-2,ASSERGTGELF
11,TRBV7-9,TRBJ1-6,AGGTEYNSPLH
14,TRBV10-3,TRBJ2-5,AISDLTSERGETQY
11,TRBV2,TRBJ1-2,ASSVKSGGGYT
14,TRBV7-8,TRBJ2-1,ASSLGPAFSYNEQF
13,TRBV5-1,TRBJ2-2,ASSMGQGNTGELF
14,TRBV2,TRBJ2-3,ASSAPGLAGSLTQY
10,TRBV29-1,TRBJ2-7,SATGGGYEQY
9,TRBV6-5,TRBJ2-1,ASTAYNEQF
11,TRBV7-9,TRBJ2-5,ASSLGFGETQY
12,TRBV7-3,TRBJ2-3,ASSSPSSTDTQY
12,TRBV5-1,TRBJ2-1,ASSFGGNNNEQF
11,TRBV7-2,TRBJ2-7,ATSGQGAYEQY
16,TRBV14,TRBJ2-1,ASSPGGGRRFAYNEQF
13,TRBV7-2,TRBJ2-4,ASSLAGIAKNIQY
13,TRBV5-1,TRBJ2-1,ASSPGTTFYNEQF
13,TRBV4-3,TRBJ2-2,ASSQVKQWTGELF
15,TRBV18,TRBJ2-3,ASSPPLAGVSTDTQY
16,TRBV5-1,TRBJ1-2,ASSLDLVWGTGFNGYT
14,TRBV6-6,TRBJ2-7,ASRAPGGQGKGEQY
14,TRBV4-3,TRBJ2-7,ASSQNGQESSYEQY
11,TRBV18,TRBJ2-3,ASSPGGGDTQY
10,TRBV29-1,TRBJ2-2,SAGQNTGELF
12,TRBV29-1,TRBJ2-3,SVLAGGSTDTQY
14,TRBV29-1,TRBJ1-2,SVEGGEAFLNYGYT
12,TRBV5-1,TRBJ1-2,ASSPGQILYGYT
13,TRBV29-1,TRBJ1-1,SAEGSVGGHTEAF
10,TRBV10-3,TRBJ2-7,AAARQFEEQY
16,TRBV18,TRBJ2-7,ASSPNSRSGTSGYEQY
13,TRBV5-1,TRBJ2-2,ASSETSRNTGELF
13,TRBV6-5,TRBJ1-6,ASSLQVGGNSPLH
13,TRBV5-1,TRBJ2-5,ASSLLGTGTKTQY
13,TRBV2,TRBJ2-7,ASSVGQPFPYEQY
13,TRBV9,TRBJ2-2,ASSVTRVGTGELF
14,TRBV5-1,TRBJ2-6,ASSLAQVTGANVLT
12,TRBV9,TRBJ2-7,ASSVELGTYEQY
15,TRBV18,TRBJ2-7,ASSSTLNWRRPYEQY
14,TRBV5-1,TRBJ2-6,ASSSRGNSGANVLT
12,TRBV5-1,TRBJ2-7,ASSLAIGSYEQY
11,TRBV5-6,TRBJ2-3,ASRGRSGDTQY
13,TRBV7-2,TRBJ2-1,ASSDPRGSYNEQF